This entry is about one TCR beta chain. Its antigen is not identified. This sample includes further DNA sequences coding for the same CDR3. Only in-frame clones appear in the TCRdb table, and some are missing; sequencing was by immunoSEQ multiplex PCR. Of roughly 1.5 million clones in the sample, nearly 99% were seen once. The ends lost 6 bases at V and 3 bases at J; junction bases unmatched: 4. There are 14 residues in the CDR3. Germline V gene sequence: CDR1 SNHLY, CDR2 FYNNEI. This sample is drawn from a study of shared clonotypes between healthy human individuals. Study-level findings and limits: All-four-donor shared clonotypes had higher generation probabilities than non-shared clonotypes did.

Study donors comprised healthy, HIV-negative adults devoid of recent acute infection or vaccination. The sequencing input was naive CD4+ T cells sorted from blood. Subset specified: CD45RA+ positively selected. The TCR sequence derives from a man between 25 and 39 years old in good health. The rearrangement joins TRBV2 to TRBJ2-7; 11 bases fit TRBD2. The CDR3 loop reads CASRETSGSYEQYF. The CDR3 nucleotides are TGTGCCAGCAGGGAAACTAGCGGGAGCTACGAGCAGTACTTC.